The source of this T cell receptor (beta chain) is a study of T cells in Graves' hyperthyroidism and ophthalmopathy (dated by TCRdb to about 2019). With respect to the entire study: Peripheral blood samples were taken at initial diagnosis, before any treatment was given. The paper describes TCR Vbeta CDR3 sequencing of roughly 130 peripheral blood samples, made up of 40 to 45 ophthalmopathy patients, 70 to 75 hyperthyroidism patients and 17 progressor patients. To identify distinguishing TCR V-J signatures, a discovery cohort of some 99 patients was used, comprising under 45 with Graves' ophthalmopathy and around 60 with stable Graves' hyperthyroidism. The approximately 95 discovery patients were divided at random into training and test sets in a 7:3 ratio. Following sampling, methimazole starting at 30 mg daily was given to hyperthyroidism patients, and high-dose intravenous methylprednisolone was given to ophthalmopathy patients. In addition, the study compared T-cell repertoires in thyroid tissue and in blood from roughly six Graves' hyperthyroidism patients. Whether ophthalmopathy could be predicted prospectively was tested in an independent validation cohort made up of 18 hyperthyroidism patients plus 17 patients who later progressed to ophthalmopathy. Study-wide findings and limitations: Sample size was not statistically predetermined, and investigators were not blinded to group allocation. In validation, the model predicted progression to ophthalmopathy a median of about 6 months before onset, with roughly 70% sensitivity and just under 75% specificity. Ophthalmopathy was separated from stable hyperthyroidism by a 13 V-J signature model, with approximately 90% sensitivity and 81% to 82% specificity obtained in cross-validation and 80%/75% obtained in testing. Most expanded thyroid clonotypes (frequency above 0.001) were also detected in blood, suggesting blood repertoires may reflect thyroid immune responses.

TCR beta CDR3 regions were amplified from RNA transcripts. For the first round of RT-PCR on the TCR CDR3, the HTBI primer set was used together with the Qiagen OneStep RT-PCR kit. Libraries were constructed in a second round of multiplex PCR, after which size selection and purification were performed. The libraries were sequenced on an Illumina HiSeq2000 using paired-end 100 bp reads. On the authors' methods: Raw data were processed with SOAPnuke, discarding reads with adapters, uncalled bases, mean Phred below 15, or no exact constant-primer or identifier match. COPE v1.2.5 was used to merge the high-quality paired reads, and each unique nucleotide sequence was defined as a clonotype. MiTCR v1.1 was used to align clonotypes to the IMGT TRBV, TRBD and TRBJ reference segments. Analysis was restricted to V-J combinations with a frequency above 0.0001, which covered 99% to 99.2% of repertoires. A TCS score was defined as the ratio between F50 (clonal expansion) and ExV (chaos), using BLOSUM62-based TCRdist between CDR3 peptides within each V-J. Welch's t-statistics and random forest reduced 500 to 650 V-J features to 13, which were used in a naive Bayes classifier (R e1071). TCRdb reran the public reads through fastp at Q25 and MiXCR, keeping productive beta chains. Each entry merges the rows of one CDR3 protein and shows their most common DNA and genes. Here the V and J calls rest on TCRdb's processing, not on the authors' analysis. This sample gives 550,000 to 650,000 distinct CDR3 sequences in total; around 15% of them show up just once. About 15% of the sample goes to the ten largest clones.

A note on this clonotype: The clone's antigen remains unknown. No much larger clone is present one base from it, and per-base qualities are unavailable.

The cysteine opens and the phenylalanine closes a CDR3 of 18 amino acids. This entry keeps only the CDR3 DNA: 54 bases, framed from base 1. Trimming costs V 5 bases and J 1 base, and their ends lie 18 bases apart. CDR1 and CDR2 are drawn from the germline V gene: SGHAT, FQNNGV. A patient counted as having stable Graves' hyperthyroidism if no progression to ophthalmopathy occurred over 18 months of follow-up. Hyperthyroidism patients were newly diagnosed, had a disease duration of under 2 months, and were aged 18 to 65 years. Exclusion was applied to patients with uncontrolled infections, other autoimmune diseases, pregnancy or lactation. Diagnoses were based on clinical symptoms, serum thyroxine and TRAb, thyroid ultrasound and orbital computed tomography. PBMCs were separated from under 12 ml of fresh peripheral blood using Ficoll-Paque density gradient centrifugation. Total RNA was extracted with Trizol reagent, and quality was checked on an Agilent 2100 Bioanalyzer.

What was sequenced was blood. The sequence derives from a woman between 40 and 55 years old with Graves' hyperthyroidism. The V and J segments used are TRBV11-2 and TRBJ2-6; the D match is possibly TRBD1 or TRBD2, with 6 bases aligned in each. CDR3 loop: CASSPLGGAGSGANVLTF. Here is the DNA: TGTGCCAGCAGCCCGTTGGGGGGCGCGGGTTCTGGGGCCAACGTCCTGACTTTC.